Listed here is a single T cell receptor (beta chain). Mismatch with germline at one junction end may stem from a read error. Sequenced by immunoSEQ multiplex PCR; TCRdb stores in-frame clones only, minus some. Seen here are about 36,000 clones, 87% observed once, and the top ten hold 20% to 25%. Germline CDR1 and CDR2: MNHNS and SASEGT. This CDR3 is built from 16 residues. The data stem from a study of blood T cell repertoires in COVID-19. Study-wide background: COVID-19 samples from acute and convalescent phases originated in the United States, Italy and Spain. Nucleic acid was either cDNA or gDNA, and it came from T cells, B-cell-depleted T cells, or PBMCs.

The chain employs TRBV6-1 and TRBJ2-1, with TRBD1 matching over 9 bases. The receptor was isolated from a man between 60 and 75 years old with acute or convalescent COVID-19. Sequences were obtained from peripheral blood. CDR3 sequence (DNA): TGTGCCAGCAGTGAGCCGGGGACAGGGAGCTACAGGAAGCAATTCTTC. As protein: CASSEPGTGSYRKQFF.